One sample yielded the 18 T cell receptor beta chains listed below, sequenced in a study of blood T cell repertoires in COVID-19. Here immunoSEQ multiplex PCR was the method, and the copy in TCRdb shows in-frame clones only, minus some. The sample records about 80,000 clones, roughly 80% being singletons. Sample: peripheral blood. The receptors come from a woman between 65 and 79 years old with acute or convalescent COVID-19.

The chain joins TRBV7-6 to TRBJ2-2, with 12 bases fitting TRBD1. Germline values: CDR1 SGHVS, CDR2 FNYEAQ. V gave up 5 bases and J gave up 7 bases; unmatched junction bases: 11. This CDR3 region has 17 residues. In DNA form, the CDR3 reads TGTGCCAGCAGCACAAATCCGGGACAGGGGGCTTACGGGGAGCTGTTTTTT. This sequence encodes CASSTNPGQGAYGELFF. The full variable domain, completed using reference TRBV7-6 and TRBJ2-2, is GAGVSQSPRYKVTKRGQDVALRCDPISGHVSLYWYRQALGQGPEFLTYFNYEAQQDKSGLPNDRFSAERPEGSISTLTIQRTEQRDSAMYRCASSTNPGQGAYGELFFGEGSRLTVL.

The chain uses TRBV7-9 and TRBJ2-3, with TRBD2 as a possible D gene (5 bases). CDR1 is SEHNR and CDR2 is FQNEAQ in the germline V gene (reference sequence). V was pared by 1 base and J by 4 bases, with 12 bases between. The length of the CDR3 is 15 residues. In DNA, the CDR3 is TGTGCCAGCAGCTTAGGCGGCGGGTTGGCAGATACGCAGTATTTT. This encodes CASSLGGGLADTQYF. The full variable domain, completed using reference TRBV7-9 and TRBJ2-3, is DTGVSQNPRHKITKRGQNVTFRCDPISEHNRLYWYRQTLGQGPEFLTYFQNEAQLEKSRLLSDRFSAERPKGSFSTLEIQRTEQGDSAMYLCASSLGGGLADTQYFGPGTRLTVL.

This chain links TRBV19 with TRBJ2-7; 9 bases are a match to TRBD2. CDR3 size: 15 residues. V was clipped by 3 bases and J by 5 bases; unmatched bases: 8. Germline-derived CDR1 and CDR2 are LNHDA and SQIVND (reference sequence). CDR3 protein: CASSISLAGFNEQYF. The CDR3 coding sequence is TGTGCCAGTAGTATTTCCCTAGCGGGATTCAACGAGCAGTACTTC.

This chain uses TRBV3-1 (or the pseudogene TRBV3-2) with TRBJ2-5, with TRBD1 identical over 9 bases. The CDR3 has 16 amino acids. Germline V gene data show CDR1 as LGHDT and CDR2 as YNNKEL (reference sequence). The V segment lost 0 bases and the J segment 5 bases; nucleotides outside the gene matches: 7. The CDR3 is CASSQDPGTGRETQYF. CDR3 DNA sequence: TGTGCCAGCAGCCAAGATCCAGGGACAGGGAGGGAGACCCAGTACTTC.

This clone showed up just a few times. The chain has TRBV2 and TRBJ1-4; D possibly corresponds to TRBD1 (5 bases). CDR1 is SNHLY and CDR2 is FYNNEI in the germline V gene. V lost 1 base, J lost 6 bases, and 9 bases lay in between. The CDR3 contains 14 residues. The CDR3 DNA follows: TGTGCCAGCAGTGAAGGCCAGGGCTATGAAAAACTGTTTTTT. Protein: CASSEGQGYEKLFF. Complete variable domain (other parts from reference TRBV2 and TRBJ1-4): EPEVTQTPSHQVTQMGQEVILRCVPISNHLYFYWYRQILGQKVEFLVSFYNNEISEKSEIFDDQFSVERPDGSNFTLKIRSTKLEDSAMYFCASSEGQGYEKLFFGSGTQLSVL.

The V and J genes are TRBV18 and TRBJ1-1, with D unresolved. The germline V and J ends were trimmed by 2 bases and 8 bases, with 12 bases remaining between them. The CDR3 extends over 13 amino acids. The germline V gene has CDR1 KGHSH and CDR2 LQKENI. The CDR3 here is CASSPGPPGEAFF. DNA of the CDR3: TGTGCCAGCTCACCAGGGCCACCCGGAGAAGCTTTCTTT.

The CDR3 loop is CAWSVTDRGNQPQHF. Written as DNA, the CDR3 is TGTGCCTGGAGTGTCACGGACAGGGGTAATCAGCCCCAGCATTTT. The chain joins TRBV30 to TRBJ1-5; 9 bases are shared with TRBD1. Germline V gene sequence: CDR1 GTSNPN, CDR2 SVGIG (reference sequence). The V gene end was trimmed by 0 bases and the J gene end by 4 bases; junction bases not matched to a gene: 4. The CDR3 is made up of 15 amino acids.

The chain links TRBV9 to TRBJ2-1, with D tentatively TRBD2 (5 bases). V was clipped by 1 base and J by 6 bases, with 14 bases between them. The CDR3 totals 15 residues. CDR1 is SGDLS and CDR2 is YYNGEE in the germline V gene. Here the CDR3 reads CASSVSAGEGNEQFF. The CDR3 region has the DNA TGTGCCAGCAGCGTATCGGCTGGCGAGGGCAATGAGCAGTTCTTC.

In this sample, this clone turned up a few times. The chain couples TRBV9 to TRBJ1-1; D remains unclear. The germline gives CDR1 SGDLS, CDR2 YYNGEE. The CDR3 has 16 amino acids. The V gene lost 0 bases and the J gene lost 6 bases, with 18 bases spanning the gap. In DNA form, the CDR3 reads TGTGCCAGCAGCGTAGCTATCCAGGTAGGCTTCTCTGAAGCTTTCTTT. Protein sequence: CASSVAIQVGFSEAFF.

This chain joins TRBV10-1 and TRBJ2-7, with 8 bases that match TRBD1. J lost 0 bases, V lost 10 bases, and 23 bases had no gene match. The CDR3 loop spans 19 amino acids. The germline CDR1 and CDR2 sequences are WNHNN and SYGVQD (reference sequence). The CDR3: CAIKTRDRSFNDSSYEQYF. As DNA, the CDR3 is TGCGCCATCAAAACTCGGGACAGGTCCTTCAACGACAGCTCCTACGAGCAGTACTTC.

The chain couples TRBV6-5 to TRBJ2-7; D perhaps matches TRBD1 (5 bases). This CDR3 has 14 amino acids. V lost 6 bases and J lost 3, with 15 bases in between. Germline V lookup: CDR1 MNHEY, CDR2 SVGAGI. CDR3 loop: CASRDTPRVYEQYF. For the CDR3, the DNA is TGTGCCAGCAGGGACACCCCCAGAGTCTACGAGCAGTACTTC.

This sequence joins TRBV10-3 and TRBJ2-2; tentatively, D is TRBD2 (6 bases). The germline gives CDR1 ENHRY, CDR2 SYGVKD. This CDR3 is built from 13 residues. V was pared by 6 bases and J by 4 bases, with 9 bases between. DNA for the CDR3: TGTGCCATCAGCTTAGCGGTCACCGGGGAGCTGTTTTTT. Its translation: CAISLAVTGELFF.

This chain connects TRBV29-1 to TRBJ1-3; weak D call: TRBD1 (5 bases). Germline assignment: CDR1 SQVTM and CDR2 ANQGSEA. Between the trimmed V and J ends, which lost 4 bases and 5 bases, there was a span of 6 bases. CDR3 length: 11 amino acids. The CDR3 coding sequence is TGCAGCGTTGGACAGCGAAACACCATATATTTT. Encoded protein: CSVGQRNTIYF. Full variable domain (rest looked up from reference TRBV29-1 and TRBJ1-3): SAVISQKPSRDICQRGTSLTIQCQVDSQVTMMFWYRQQPGQSLTLIATANQGSEATYESGFVIDKFPISRPNLTFSTLTVSNMSPEDSSIYLCSVGQRNTIYFGEGSWLTVV.

The V call is TRBV18, the J call TRBJ2-3; a weak D match, TRBD2 (5 bases). Trimming removed 4 bases at V and 4 bases at J, with 9 bases between. CDR1 and CDR2 (germline): KGHSH, LQKENI. The CDR3 has 13 amino acids. The CDR3 spells CASSLGGADTQYF. The CDR3 coding sequence is TGTGCCAGCTCACTCGGAGGCGCAGATACGCAGTATTTT.

This clone was picked up one time. This chain uses TRBV7-9 with TRBJ1-2; the D gene is possibly TRBD1 (6 bases). Germline CDR1 and CDR2: SEHNR and FQNEAQ (reference sequence). Trimming removed 3 bases from V and 0 bases from J, with 23 bases in between. The CDR3 length is 19 residues. The CDR3 is CASSFLLSGGDKPNYGYTF. The CDR3 DNA reads as TGTGCCAGCAGCTTTTTACTTAGCGGGGGGGACAAGCCTAACTATGGCTACACCTTC.

This clone was detected a few times. The chain carries TRBV23-1 and TRBJ1-6, with TRBD1 as a possible D gene (6 bases). TRBV23-1 is flagged as an ORF with uncertain function. The CDR3 runs to 15 residues. The ends were cut back, 7 bases at V and 5 bases at J, with 15 bases in the middle. For the CDR3, the DNA is TGCGCCAGCACTCCCCCCAGGGGTAATAATTCACCCCTCCACTTT. This encodes CASTPPRGNNSPLHF.

The chain combines TRBV5-1 with TRBJ1-5; 7 bases agree with TRBD1. Germline V gene data show CDR1 as SGHRS and CDR2 as YFSETQ. This CDR3 has 15 residues. Germline trimming cut 0 bases from V and 2 bases from J; bases unmatched to any gene: 2. CDR3 nucleotide sequence: TGCGCCAGCAGCTTGGGAACAGGGGGCAATCAGCCCCAGCATTTT. This translates into CASSLGTGGNQPQHF.

This clone has a single count. The chain couples TRBV5-4 to TRBJ1-6, with 12 bases identical to TRBD1. V lost 4 bases to trimming and J lost 6 bases; unmatched junction nucleotides: 8. CDR3 size: 17 residues. Germline loops: CDR1 SGHNT, CDR2 YYREEE (reference sequence). The CDR3 DNA reads TGTGCCAGCAGCCCGGGGACAGGGGGCTTGGGTAATTCACCCCTCCACTTT. Protein: CASSPGTGGLGNSPLHF.